The 17 T cell receptor beta chains given below trace back to one sample, sequenced in a study of blood T cell repertoires in COVID-19. The assay was immunoSEQ multiplex PCR, and TCRdb's table has in-frame clones only and misses some. The sample holds 200,000 to 300,000 clones, about 83% seen once. The sequenced sample was peripheral blood. Receptors were obtained from a man aged 45-60 years with acute or convalescent COVID-19.

The chain has TRBV19 and TRBJ2-5; maybe TRBD2 (6 bases). The CDR3 contains 14 residues. Germline assignment: CDR1 LNHDA and CDR2 SQIVND (reference sequence). Trimming removed 3 bases at V and 6 bases at J, with 14 bases between. The CDR3 loop reads CASSMGQGGKTQYF. In DNA, the CDR3 is TGTGCCAGTAGTATGGGTCAGGGCGGGAAGACCCAGTACTTC.

The sample holds a few counts of this clone. The CDR3 protein is CASSQVIRETQYF. CDR3 in DNA: TGTGCCAGCAGCCAAGTAATCCGGGAGACCCAGTACTTC. The J gene is TRBJ2-5, the V gene TRBV4-2; D not certain. V lost 1 base and J 5 bases, leaving 8 bases between the germline ends. In germline, CDR1 is LGHNA, CDR2 YNFKEQ. CDR3 length: 13 residues.

V and J are TRBV5-1 and TRBJ2-7; D may be TRBD1 (6 bases). CDR3 length equals 15 residues. Between the trimmed V and J ends, which lost 5 bases and 2 bases, there was a span of 17 bases. Germline V gives CDR1 SGHRS, CDR2 YFSETQ. The CDR3, as DNA: TGCGCCAGCAGTCCCCGGACAGCCAAACCCTACGAGCAGTACTTC. Translated, it gives CASSPRTAKPYEQYF. The full variable domain, rest sourced from reference TRBV5-1 and TRBJ2-7, is KAGVTQTPRYLIKTRGQQVTLSCSPISGHRSVSWYQQTPGQGLQFLFEYFSETQRNKGNFPGRFSGRQFSNSRSEMNVSTLELGDSALYLCASSPRTAKPYEQYFGPGTRLTVT.

The gene calls are TRBV10-1 and TRBJ2-3, with 9 bases identical to TRBD1. From germline, CDR1 is WNHNN and CDR2 SYGVQD (reference sequence). Trimming at V came to 5 bases and at J to 4 bases, leaving 10 bases not matched to a gene. The CDR3 runs 16 residues. The CDR3 nucleotides read TGCGCCAGCAGTTCGACCGGGACAGGGCCTCCAGATACGCAGTATTTT. It is translated as CASSSTGTGPPDTQYF.

This clone has just a few counts. V is TRBV2 and J is TRBJ1-5; no firm D call. CDR1 is SNHLY and CDR2 is FYNNEI in the germline V gene. V lost 2 bases to trimming and J lost 0 bases, with 8 bases between them. CDR3 size: 15 residues. The CDR3 sequence: CASSEPLYSNQPQHF. In DNA, the CDR3 is TGTGCCAGCAGTGAACCCCTGTATAGCAATCAGCCCCAGCATTTT.

The chain couples TRBV24-1 to TRBJ2-3; TRBD1 matches 9 bases. From germline, CDR1 is KGHDR and CDR2 SFDVKD. V trimming: 1 base; J trimming: 5 bases; junction bases outside the gene matches: 9. This CDR3 has 17 residues. In DNA, the CDR3 is TGTGCCACCAGTGATTTCCCGGGACAGGGTAAAAAAGATACGCAGTATTTT. It yields the protein CATSDFPGQGKKDTQYF.

V and J are TRBV6-2 or TRBV6-3 and TRBJ1-1; 8 bases match TRBD1. Germline V CDR1 and CDR2: MNHEY, SVGEGT. After removal of 5 bases from V and 6 bases from J, the junction contained 5 bases not matched to a gene. This CDR3 comprises 13 residues. The DNA of the CDR3 is TGTGCCAGCAGTAAACCGACAGGGGCTGAAGCTTTCTTT. Its protein product is CASSKPTGAEAFF.

The chain couples TRBV3-1 (or the pseudogene TRBV3-2) to TRBJ1-2; 7 bases align to TRBD1. This CDR3 contains 16 residues. Germline CDR1 reads LGHDT; CDR2 reads YNNKEL (reference sequence). V shed 0 bases, J shed 6 bases, and the junction held 10 bases outside the gene matches. Written as DNA, the CDR3 is TGTGCCAGCAGCCAAGATCTGTACAGGGGATCGGATGGCTACACCTTC. This encodes CASSQDLYRGSDGYTF.

This chain links TRBV6-5 with TRBJ2-5, with D maybe TRBD2 (5 bases). V was shortened by 8 bases and J by 4 bases, with 20 bases between the two germline ends. CDR1 and CDR2 from the germline V gene are MNHEY and SVGAGI. This CDR3 contains 15 residues. Here the CDR3 reads CASAPGGASPETQYF. In DNA, the CDR3 is TGTGCCAGCGCCCCCGGAGGCGCCAGTCCAGAGACCCAGTACTTC.

The rearrangement links TRBV19 to TRBJ1-1; no reliable D call. CDR3 length equals 15 residues. The V end was cut by 3 bases, the J end by 3 bases, with 14 bases between. Germline V gives CDR1 LNHDA, CDR2 SQIVND (reference sequence). CDR3 nucleotide sequence: TGTGCCAGTAGTATGTGGGGTTTGGGAGACACTGAAGCTTTCTTT. It specifies CASSMWGLGDTEAFF. Complete variable domain (other parts from reference TRBV19 and TRBJ1-1): DGGITQSPKYLFRKEGQNVTLSCEQNLNHDAMYWYRQDPGQGLRLIYYSQIVNDFQKGDIAEGYSVSREKKESFPLTVTSAQKNPTAFYLCASSMWGLGDTEAFFGQGTRLTVV.

V is TRBV9 and J is TRBJ1-1, with D uncertain. Trimming pared 1 base from V and 1 base from J, leaving 8 bases between. The CDR3 covers 14 residues. CDR1 SGDLS and CDR2 YYNGEE come from the germline V gene. The chain's CDR3 is CASSVNSGNTEAFF. For the CDR3, the DNA is TGTGCCAGCAGCGTAAACAGCGGGAACACTGAAGCTTTCTTT.

The chain carries TRBV19 and TRBJ1-2; tentatively, D is TRBD1 (5 bases). Germline V gene sequence: CDR1 LNHDA, CDR2 SQIVND (reference sequence). The CDR3 runs to 14 residues. With 1 base removed from V and 7 bases from J, the gap between germline ends came to 13 bases. CDR3 region: CASSIGVAGRGYTF. CDR3 sequence (DNA): TGTGCCAGTAGTATAGGGGTCGCAGGGCGTGGCTACACCTTC. The entire variable domain, with the rest obtained from reference TRBV19 and TRBJ1-2, is as follows: DGGITQSPKYLFRKEGQNVTLSCEQNLNHDAMYWYRQDPGQGLRLIYYSQIVNDFQKGDIAEGYSVSREKKESFPLTVTSAQKNPTAFYLCASSIGVAGRGYTFGSGTRLTVV.

The genes are TRBV11-1 and TRBJ2-7, with D unresolved. Germline loops: CDR1 SGHAT, CDR2 FQDESV (reference sequence). This CDR3 spans 15 amino acids. V lost 5 bases to trimming and J lost 2 bases, with 16 bases between them. The CDR3 nucleotides read TGTGCCAGCAGCCGACTTGGTGACGTCCCCTACGAGCAGTACTTC. Amino acid sequence: CASSRLGDVPYEQYF. Full variable domain (rest looked up from reference TRBV11-1 and TRBJ2-7): EAEVAQSPRYKITEKSQAVAFWCDPISGHATLYWYRQILGQGPELLVQFQDESVVDDSQLPKDRFSAERLKGVDSTLKIQPAELGDSAMYLCASSRLGDVPYEQYFGPGTRLTVT.

This clone has just one count. The rearrangement uses TRBV6-1 and TRBJ1-5; D might be TRBD1 (5 bases). V lost 2 bases, J lost 7 bases, and 15 bases lay in between. The CDR3 consists of 15 residues. Germline loops: CDR1 MNHNS, CDR2 SASEGT. Written as DNA, the CDR3 is TGTGCCAGCAGTGAACCGGGGGGAAGGGGCCAGCCCCAGCATTTT. Its protein is CASSEPGGRGQPQHF.

This clone was seen just once. The chain uses TRBV7-6 and TRBJ2-7; D perhaps matches TRBD2 (6 bases). Germline-derived CDR1 and CDR2 are SGHVS and FNYEAQ. V was shortened by 7 bases and J by 0 bases, with 19 bases between the two germline ends. The CDR3 contains 16 residues. The CDR3 loop is CASTDSYSGTSYEQYF. Here the CDR3 DNA reads TGTGCCAGCACAGACTCTTATAGCGGAACCTCCTACGAGCAGTACTTC. The full variable domain, its missing parts supplied by reference TRBV7-6 and TRBJ2-7, is GAGVSQSPRYKVTKRGQDVALRCDPISGHVSLYWYRQALGQGPEFLTYFNYEAQQDKSGLPNDRFSAERPEGSISTLTIQRTEQRDSAMYRCASTDSYSGTSYEQYFGPGTRLTVT.

This clone was seen a handful of times. The sample contains more than one DNA sequence encoding this CDR3. This chain links TRBV18 with TRBJ2-7; no definite D call. V was shortened by 2 bases and J by 0 bases, with 5 bases between the two germline ends. Germline V gene sequence: CDR1 KGHSH, CDR2 LQKENI. The CDR3 spans 13 residues. Here the CDR3 reads CASSPGSSYEQYF. DNA for the CDR3: TGTGCCAGCTCACCAGGCAGCTCCTACGAGCAGTACTTC.

The rearrangement links TRBV14 to TRBJ2-7; TRBD1 might be the D (5 bases). CDR3 length: 13 amino acids. CDR1 is SGHDN, CDR2 FVKESK, per germline. The germline V and J ends were trimmed by 2 bases and 2 bases, with 7 bases remaining between them. CDR3 coding DNA: TGTGCCAGCAGCCAAAGGGGCCCCTACGAGCAGTACTTC. Protein: CASSQRGPYEQYF.